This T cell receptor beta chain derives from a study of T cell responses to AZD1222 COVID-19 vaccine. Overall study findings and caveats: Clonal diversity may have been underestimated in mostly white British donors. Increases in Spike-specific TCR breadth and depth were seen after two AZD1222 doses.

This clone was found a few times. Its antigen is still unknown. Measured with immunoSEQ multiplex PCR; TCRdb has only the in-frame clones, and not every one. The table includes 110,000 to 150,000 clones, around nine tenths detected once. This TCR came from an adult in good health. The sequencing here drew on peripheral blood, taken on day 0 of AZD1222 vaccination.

As DNA, the CDR3 is TGTGCCAGCAGTGGGACTAGCGGGAGCGATGAGCAGTTCTTC. Its translation is CASSGTSGSDEQFF. This chain links TRBV6-4 with TRBJ2-1; 13 bases map to TRBD2. Germline values: CDR1 MRHNA, CDR2 SNTAGT. The CDR3 consists of 14 residues. The V and J ends lost 4 bases and 8 bases, in that order; junction bases with no gene match: 2.